The T cell receptor beta chain under discussion was sequenced for a study of blood T cell repertoires in COVID-19. For the study at large: Acute and convalescent COVID-19 specimens originated in the United States, Italy and Spain. In each case, the material was cDNA or gDNA derived from T cells, B-cell-depleted T cells, or PBMCs.

Under the authors' procedure: Amplifying reference gene primers gave estimates of nucleated cell counts. Measured with immunoSEQ multiplex PCR; TCRdb has only the in-frame clones, and not every one. Clonal size and the V and J genes are those of that table, whereas D and trimming came from the DNA. In the table there are 150,000 to 200,000 clones, around four fifths of which are singletons. CDR3 size: 17 residues. Germline lookup yields CDR1 LGHDT and CDR2 YNNKEL (reference sequence). V was pared by 7 bases and J by 0 bases, with 19 bases between. Sequenced: peripheral blood. The clonotype comes from an elderly woman with active or convalescent COVID-19. This sequence joins TRBV3-1 (or the pseudogene TRBV3-2) and TRBJ1-3; a possible D gene is TRBD1 (6 bases). The CDR3, as DNA: TGTGCCAGCACCGCTACCCCGGGACAATACTCTGGAAACACCATATATTTT. Encoded protein: CASTATPGQYSGNTIYF.